There are a few counts of the clone carrying this T cell receptor beta chain. Healthy donors had no documented immune events, such as infections, while sampled. The data were obtained in a study of identifying expanded T cells in peripheral blood. Sequencing was performed with immunoSEQ multiplex PCR; in TCRdb, only in-frame clones are kept and a portion is missing. The sample yields about 100,000 clones, 80% to 90% seen once. This TCR was sampled from a person aged 18 to 70 in good health. The sequencing input was blood.

CDR3 sequence reads: CASSPQAGATEAFF. In DNA form, the CDR3 reads TGTGCCAGCAGCCCCCAGGCTGGGGCGACTGAAGCTTTCTTT. This chain uses TRBV11-2 with TRBJ1-1; the D gene is possibly TRBD1 (5 bases). The CDR3 has 14 residues. Trimming removed 5 bases at V and 5 bases at J, with 15 bases between. Germline assignment: CDR1 SGHAT and CDR2 FQNNGV.